The clone carrying this T cell receptor (beta chain) has a single count. This sample is part of a study of blood T cell repertoires in COVID-19. In the original processing: Amplification with reference gene primers provided the estimates of nucleated cell counts. Method: immunoSEQ multiplex PCR; TCRdb's copy keeps in-frame clones and lacks some. The V and J calls and clone size are taken from that table; D and trimming were inferred from the DNA. The sample includes 95,000 to 100,000 clones, around 93% of them seen just once. The receptor comes from a man between 45 and 60 years old with acute or convalescent COVID-19. Source material: peripheral blood.

The CDR3 is CATRLATNEKLFF. The CDR3 DNA reads TGTGCCACCCGATTAGCAACTAATGAAAAACTGTTTTTT. This chain connects TRBV19 to TRBJ1-4; D call uncertain. The CDR3 is made up of 13 amino acids. Trimming cost V 10 bases and J 0 bases, with 9 bases left between them. Germline CDR1 reads LNHDA; CDR2 reads SQIVND (reference sequence). The full variable domain, its missing parts supplied by reference TRBV19 and TRBJ1-4, is DGGITQSPKYLFRKEGQNVTLSCEQNLNHDAMYWYRQDPGQGLRLIYYSQIVNDFQKGDIAEGYSVSREKKESFPLTVTSAQKNPTAFYLCATRLATNEKLFFGSGTQLSVL.